Presented here are 6 T cell receptor beta chains from one specimen sequenced in a study of siplizumab effects on memory and regulatory T cells (dated by TCRdb to the late 2010s). Library preparation used the immunoSEQ multiplex PCR assay. Sourced from immuneACCESS, this table was stored by TCRdb with only in-frame sequences that have V and J called. A share of the clones is absent; for the studies checked, an unresolved V gene accounts for under half, and the remainder has no known explanation. A total of some 97,000 clones appear in this sample, about 90% of them only once. 0.65% to 0.8% of the sample comes from the top ten. Sequenced material: Tregs sorted from blood. These receptors originate from a human donor in good health.

J is TRBJ2-5 and V is TRBV10-3; 11 bases line up with TRBD2. Per the germline V gene, CDR1 is ENHRY and CDR2 is SYGVKD. The ends lost 0 bases at V and 4 bases at J; junction bases unmatched: 7. The CDR3 is 17 amino acids. The CDR3 DNA follows: TGTGCCATCAGTGAGTCTGTTACTAGCGGGAGAAGAGAGACCCAGTACTTC. Translation: CAISESVTSGRRETQYF.

The chain is built from TRBV2 and TRBJ2-5, with TRBD1 identical over 8 bases. The CDR3 runs 15 residues. CDR1 is SNHLY, CDR2 FYNNEI, per germline. V lost 4 bases, J lost 4 bases, and 8 bases stayed unmatched. CDR3 coding DNA: TGTGCCAGCAGTGCCTCAGGGGGCTCTTTAGAGACCCAGTACTTC. It specifies CASSASGGSLETQYF.

The chain joins TRBV5-6 to TRBJ1-1; D gene unclear. With 2 bases removed from V and 6 bases from J, the gap between germline ends came to 14 bases. This CDR3 comprises 14 residues. CDR1 and CDR2 (germline): SGHDT, YYEEEE. As DNA, the CDR3 is TGTGCCAGCAGCTTCAATTACGGCGGCGCTGAAGCTTTCTTT. The encoded protein is CASSFNYGGAEAFF.

A word on this clone: This specimen includes other DNA sequences encoding the same CDR3. The rearrangement uses TRBV15 and TRBJ2-7, with 8 nucleotides matching TRBD2. CDR1 is LNHNV and CDR2 is YYDKDF in the germline V gene (reference sequence). The ends lost 1 base at V and 5 bases at J; junction bases unmatched: 1. CDR3 length equals 13 residues. The CDR3 DNA sequence: TGTGCCACCAGCAGAGGACTAGCGAACGAGCAGTACTTC. As protein: CATSRGLANEQYF.

This rearrangement joins TRBV27 to TRBJ2-2, with 9 bases aligning to TRBD1. This CDR3 has 15 residues. CDR1 and CDR2 from the germline V gene are MNHEY and SMNVEV (reference sequence). Losses at the gene ends were 6 bases for V and 1 base for J; bases not matched to a gene: 3. The CDR3 loop reads CASRPGQGNTGELFF. CDR3 DNA sequence: TGTGCCAGCAGGCCGGGACAGGGGAACACCGGGGAGCTGTTTTTT.

Comments on this clone: The same CDR3 can be traced to other DNA sequences in this sample. The chain combines TRBV9 with TRBJ2-3; D unresolved. Trimming took 2 bases from V and 6 from J, leaving 4 bases between them. Germline assignment: CDR1 SGDLS and CDR2 YYNGEE. The CDR3 spans 11 residues. The CDR3 protein is CASSVGDTQYF. DNA of the CDR3: TGTGCCAGCAGCGTCGGTGATACGCAGTATTTT.